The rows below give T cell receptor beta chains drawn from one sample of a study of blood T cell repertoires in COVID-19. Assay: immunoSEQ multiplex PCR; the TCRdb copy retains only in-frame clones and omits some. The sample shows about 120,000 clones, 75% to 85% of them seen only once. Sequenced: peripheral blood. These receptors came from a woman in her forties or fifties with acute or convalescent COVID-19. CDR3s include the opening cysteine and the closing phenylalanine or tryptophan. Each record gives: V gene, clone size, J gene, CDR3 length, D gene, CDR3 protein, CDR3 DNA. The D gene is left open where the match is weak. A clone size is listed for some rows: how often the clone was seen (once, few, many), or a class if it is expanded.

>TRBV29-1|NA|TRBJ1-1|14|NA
CSVEDPGGTGKAFF
TGCAGCGTTGAAGATCCGGGGGGGACGGGTAAGGCTTTCTTT
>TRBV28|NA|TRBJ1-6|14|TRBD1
CASRTGTGSSPLHF
TGTGCCAGCAGAACCGGGACAGGGAGTTCACCCCTCCACTTT
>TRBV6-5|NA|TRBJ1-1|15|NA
CASRADSHMNTEAFF
TGTGCCAGCAGAGCCGACAGTCACATGAACACTGAAGCTTTCTTT
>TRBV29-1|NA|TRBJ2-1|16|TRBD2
CSVEEGTSAYYNEQFF
TGCAGCGTTGAAGAGGGGACTAGCGCTTACTACAATGAGCAGTTCTTC
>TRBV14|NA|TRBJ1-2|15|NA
CASSQGTLLPYGYTF
TGTGCCAGCAGCCAAGGGACATTGCTGCCCTATGGCTACACCTTC
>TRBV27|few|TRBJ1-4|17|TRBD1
CASSLSRGRQGSEKLFF
TGTGCCAGCAGTTTATCGCGAGGGAGACAGGGGAGTGAAAAACTGTTTTTT
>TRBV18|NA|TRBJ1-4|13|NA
CASNGQINEKLFF
TGTGCCAGCAACGGACAGATTAATGAAAAACTGTTTTTT
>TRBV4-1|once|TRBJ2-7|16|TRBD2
CASSRLLAGEPYEQYF
TGCGCCAGCAGCCGATTACTAGCGGGAGAACCCTACGAGCAGTACTTC
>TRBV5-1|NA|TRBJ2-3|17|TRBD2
CASSLTLAGGPGDTQYF
TGCGCCAGCAGCTTGACATTAGCGGGGGGGCCGGGAGATACGCAGTATTTT
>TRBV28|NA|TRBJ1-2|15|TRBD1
CASRGTGAANYGYTF
TGTGCCAGCAGAGGGACAGGGGCAGCTAACTATGGCTACACCTTC
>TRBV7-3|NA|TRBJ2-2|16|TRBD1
CASSSRTGGNTGELFF
TGTGCCAGCAGCTCTAGGACAGGGGGGAACACCGGGGAGCTGTTTTTT
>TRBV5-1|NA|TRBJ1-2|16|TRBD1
CASRTVYRGRNYGYTF
TGCGCCAGCAGAACGGTCTACAGGGGCCGCAACTATGGCTACACCTTC
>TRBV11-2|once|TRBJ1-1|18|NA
CASSPNPGGWGGYTEAFF
TGTGCCAGCAGCCCCAATCCGGGGGGTTGGGGGGGCTACACTGAAGCTTTCTTT
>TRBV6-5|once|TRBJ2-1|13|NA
CASSYSSDNEQFF
TGTGCCAGCAGTTACTCCTCGGACAATGAGCAGTTCTTC
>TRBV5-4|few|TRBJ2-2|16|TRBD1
CASSQRDRGLIGELFF
TGTGCCAGCAGCCAACGGGACAGGGGGCTGATCGGGGAGCTGTTTTTT
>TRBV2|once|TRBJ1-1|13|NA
CASSEETPTEAFF
TGTGCCAGCAGTGAAGAGACTCCCACTGAAGCTTTCTTT
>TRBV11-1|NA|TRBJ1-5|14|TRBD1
CASSLTGGNQPQHF
TGTGCCAGCAGCTTGACAGGGGGAAATCAGCCCCAGCATTTT
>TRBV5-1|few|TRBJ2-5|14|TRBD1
CASSGEQGWETQYF
TGCGCCAGCAGCGGGGAACAGGGGTGGGAGACCCAGTACTTC
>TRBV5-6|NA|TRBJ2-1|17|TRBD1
CASSLGSGTVYYNEQFF
TGTGCCAGCAGCCTAGGCTCCGGGACAGTGTACTACAATGAGCAGTTCTTC
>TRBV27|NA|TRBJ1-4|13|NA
CASSLTFMQKLFF
TGTGCCAGCAGTTTAACTTTTATGCAAAAACTGTTTTTT
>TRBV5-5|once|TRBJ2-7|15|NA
CASSLVVSYSYEQYF
TGTGCCAGCAGCTTGGTCGTCAGTTACTCCTACGAGCAGTACTTC
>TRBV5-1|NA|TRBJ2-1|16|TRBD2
CASSLGTSELYNEQFF
TGCGCCAGCAGCTTGGGGACTAGCGAGCTCTACAATGAGCAGTTCTTC
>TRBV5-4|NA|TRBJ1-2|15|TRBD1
CASSSDRATFYGYTF
TGTGCCAGCAGCTCCGACAGGGCCACTTTCTATGGCTACACCTTC
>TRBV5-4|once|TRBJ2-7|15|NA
CASSDRRDIRYEQYF
TGTGCCAGCAGCGATCGCCGGGACATTCGCTACGAGCAGTACTTC
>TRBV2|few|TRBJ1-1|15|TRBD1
CASGRQGAGGTEAFF
TGTGCCAGCGGACGACAGGGGGCTGGGGGCACTGAAGCTTTCTTT
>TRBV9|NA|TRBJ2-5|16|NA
CASSVSPGTTQETQYF
TGTGCCAGCAGCGTCTCACCCGGGACAACCCAAGAGACCCAGTACTTC
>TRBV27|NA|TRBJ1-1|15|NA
CASSAGREGFRRAFF
TGTGCCAGCAGTGCTGGCCGGGAGGGTTTTAGACGGGCTTTCTTT
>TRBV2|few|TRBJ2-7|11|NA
CASSVHYEQYF
TGTGCCAGCAGTGTTCACTACGAGCAGTACTTC
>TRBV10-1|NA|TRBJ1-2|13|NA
CASSSTANYGYTF
TGCGCCAGCAGCTCGACAGCTAACTATGGCTACACCTTC
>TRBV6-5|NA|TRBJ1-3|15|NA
CASSYTTEPGNTIYF
TGTGCCAGCAGTTACACGACAGAGCCTGGAAACACCATATATTTT
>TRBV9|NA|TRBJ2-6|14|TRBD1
CASSQTGRANVLTF
TGTGCCAGCAGCCAGACAGGGAGGGCCAACGTCCTGACTTTC
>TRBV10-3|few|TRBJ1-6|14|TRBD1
CAISRGGAWSPLHF
TGTGCCATCAGCCGAGGGGGCGCATGGTCACCCCTCCACTTT
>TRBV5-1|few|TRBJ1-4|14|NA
CASSLTAGNEKLFF
TGCGCCAGCAGCTTAACGGCGGGAAATGAAAAACTGTTTTTT
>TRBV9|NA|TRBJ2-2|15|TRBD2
CASSPMTSLTGELFF
TGTGCCAGCAGCCCAATGACTAGCCTAACCGGGGAGCTGTTTTTT
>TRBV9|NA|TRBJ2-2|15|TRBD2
CASSVAGGNTGELFF
TGTGCCAGCAGCGTAGCGGGGGGGAACACCGGGGAGCTGTTTTTT
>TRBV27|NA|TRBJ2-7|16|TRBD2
CASSPTGLAGSREQYF
TGTGCCAGCAGTCCCACGGGACTAGCGGGTAGCCGCGAGCAGTACTTC
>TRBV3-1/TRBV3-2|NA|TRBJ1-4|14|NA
CASSQTGSNEKLFF
TGTGCCAGCAGCCAAACAGGCTCCAATGAAAAACTGTTTTTT
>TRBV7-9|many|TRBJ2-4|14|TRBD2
CASSTTSGSNIQYF
TGTGCCAGCAGCACCACTAGCGGGAGTAACATTCAGTACTTC
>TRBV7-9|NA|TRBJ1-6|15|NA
CASSLTGAGNSPLHF
TGTGCCAGCAGCCTTACAGGCGCTGGGAATTCACCCCTCCACTTT
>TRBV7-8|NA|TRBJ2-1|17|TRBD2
CASSLAQGTSGEDEQFF
TGTGCCAGCAGCTTAGCGCAGGGGACTAGTGGAGAGGATGAGCAGTTCTTC
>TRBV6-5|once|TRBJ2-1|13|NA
CASRYTGQREQFF
TGTGCCAGCAGGTACACGGGACAACGTGAGCAGTTCTTC
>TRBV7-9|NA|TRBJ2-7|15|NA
CASSLAQVGYYEQYF
TGTGCCAGCAGCTTAGCACAGGTAGGCTACTACGAGCAGTACTTC
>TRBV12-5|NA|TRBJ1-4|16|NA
CASGPTPRRANEKLFF
TGTGCTAGTGGTCCGACCCCCCGCAGGGCTAATGAAAAACTGTTTTTT
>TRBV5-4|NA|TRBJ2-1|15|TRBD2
CASSFLLAGVNEQFF
TGTGCCAGCAGCTTTCTACTAGCGGGGGTGAATGAGCAGTTCTTC
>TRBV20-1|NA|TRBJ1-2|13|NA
CSASTDANYGYTF
TGCAGTGCTAGTACAGACGCTAACTATGGCTACACCTTC
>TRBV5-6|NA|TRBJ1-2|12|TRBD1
CASSWTGPGYTF
TGTGCCAGCAGCTGGACAGGTCCTGGCTACACCTTC
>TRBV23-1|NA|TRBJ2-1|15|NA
CASSHLGGQYNEQFF
TGCGCCAGCAGTCACCTGGGGGGACAGTACAATGAGCAGTTCTTC
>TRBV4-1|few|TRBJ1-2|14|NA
CASSPRGQEYGYTF
TGCGCCAGCAGCCCTAGAGGACAAGAATATGGCTACACCTTC
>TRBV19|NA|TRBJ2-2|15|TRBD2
CASTPLAGDTGELFF
TGTGCCAGTACCCCACTAGCGGGGGACACCGGGGAGCTGTTTTTT
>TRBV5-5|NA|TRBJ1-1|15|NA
CASSLAPSSYTEAFF
TGTGCCAGCAGCTTGGCCCCAAGCTCGTACACTGAAGCTTTCTTT